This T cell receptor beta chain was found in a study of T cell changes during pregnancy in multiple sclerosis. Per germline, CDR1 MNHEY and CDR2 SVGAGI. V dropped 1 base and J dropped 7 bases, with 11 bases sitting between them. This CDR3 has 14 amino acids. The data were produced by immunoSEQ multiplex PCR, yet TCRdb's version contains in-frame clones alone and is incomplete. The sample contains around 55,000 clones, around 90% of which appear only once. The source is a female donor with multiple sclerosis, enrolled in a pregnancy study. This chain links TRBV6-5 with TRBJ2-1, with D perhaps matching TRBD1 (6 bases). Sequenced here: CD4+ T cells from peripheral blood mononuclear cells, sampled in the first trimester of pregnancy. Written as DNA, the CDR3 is TGTGCCAGCAGTTACTTCAGGGGAGTGAATGAGCAGTTCTTC. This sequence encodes CASSYFRGVNEQFF.